This TCR beta chain was recovered during a study of vaccination and CD4 T cells after COVID-19. This CDR3 spans 15 amino acids. V dropped 5 bases and J dropped 5 bases, with 16 bases sitting between them. The germline gives CDR1 MNHEY, CDR2 SVGEGT. A word on this clonotype: The antigen remains unidentified.

The Oncomine TCR Beta short-read assay was applied to DNA of cultured CD4+ T cells. In TCRdb, the PCR reads were re-called with MiXCR into one record per CDR3 protein. The sample contains thousands of distinct CDR3 sequences, 70% to 75% of which appear only once. Study-level results: SARS-CoV-2-reactive clonotypes showed a nonsignificant median rise from approximately 23 to 38.

The treatment here: approximately nine-day PBMC culture with coronavirus spike peptide pools or control peptides (ViraFEST assay). PCR-confirmed positives ranged from March to December 2020, preceding US Alpha, Beta and Delta variants. This chain links TRBV6-2 or TRBV6-3 with TRBJ1-5; D unresolved. This receptor was taken from a human donor who had recovered from COVID-19. The sample comprised CD4+ T cells from blood, cultured in vitro. CDR3 sequence reads: CASSLMVGRYQPQHF. CDR3 in DNA: TGTGCCAGCAGTCTTATGGTGGGCCGATATCAGCCCCAGCATTTT.